The present TCR beta chain was sequenced within a study of cytomegalovirus exposure and HLA in healthy donors. Study-wide background: HLA-typed donors contributed 65 million to 85 million unique TCRs, which were held in an early data release.

The CDR3 spans 15 residues. Germline values: CDR1 LNHDA, CDR2 SQIVND (reference sequence). The trim removed 1 base at V and 5 bases at J, leaving 6 bases unmatched. PCR primers comprised 60 Vbeta and 13 Jbeta primers. Clones were sequenced by immunoSEQ multiplex PCR, and TCRdb holds only the in-frame ones, with some missing. This table holds some 100,000 clones, under 80% found once. The sequencing input was PBMCs. The clonotype originates from a woman in her 50s in good health and CMV-seropositive. The chain uses TRBV19 and TRBJ2-5; the match to TRBD1 covers 8 bases. CDR3 residues: CASSIVATGVETQYF. As DNA, the CDR3 is TGTGCCAGTAGTATAGTGGCGACAGGGGTCGAGACCCAGTACTTC.